These 4 T cell receptor beta chains share one sample of origin, sequenced in a study of T cells after yellow fever vaccination. MiXCR, applied by TCRdb to the 5' RACE reads, yields one record per CDR3 protein. The sample lists approximately 300,000 distinct CDR3 sequences, around 7% occurring once. The specimen comprised PBMCs, sampled roughly 45 days after the first yellow fever vaccination. Source of these receptors: a man between 18 and 35 years old who received the YFV17D yellow fever vaccine.

The rearrangement joins TRBV28 to TRBJ1-3; a weak D match, TRBD1 (6 bases). Trimming took 8 bases from V and 0 from J, leaving 14 bases between them. The CDR3 totals 15 residues. Germline V CDR1 and CDR2: MDHEN, SYDVKM. The CDR3 DNA reads as TGTGCCAGCGGGCTCGGGGGGGCCTCTGGAAACACCATATATTTT. Its translation: CASGLGGASGNTIYF.

This clonotype was detected many times. The J gene is TRBJ2-3, the V gene TRBV10-3; 7 bases match TRBD2. Germline CDR1 and CDR2: ENHRY and SYGVKD. V gave up 10 bases and J gave up 4 bases; unmatched junction bases: 2. The length of the CDR3 is 11 residues. The CDR3 sequence: CATRGADTQYF. As DNA, the CDR3 is TGTGCCACTCGGGGGGCAGATACGCAGTATTTT.

This clonotype was counted between two and nine times. The chain has TRBV4-2 and TRBJ2-5; 12 nucleotides agree with TRBD2. CDR1 is LGHNA and CDR2 is YNFKEQ in the germline V gene. The V segment lost 0 bases and the J segment 6 bases; nucleotides outside the gene matches: 11. There are 18 residues in the CDR3. The chain's CDR3 is CASSQELAGGPMVKTQYF. CDR3 nucleotides: TGTGCCAGCAGCCAAGAGCTAGCGGGGGGGCCTATGGTGAAGACCCAGTACTTC.

The V and J genes are TRBV7-7 and TRBJ2-2; TRBD2 is a possible D gene (5 bases). Trimming pared 6 bases from V and 7 bases from J, leaving 15 bases between. The CDR3 runs 14 residues. CDR1 is SSHAT and CDR2 is FNYEAQ in the germline V gene (reference sequence). The CDR3 spells CASRREPDGGELFF. For the CDR3, the DNA is TGTGCCAGCAGGAGGGAGCCGGATGGCGGGGAGCTGTTTTTT. Combining the CDR3 with reference TRBV7-7 and TRBJ2-2 gives the whole variable domain GAGVSQSPRYKVTKRGQDVTLRCDPISSHATLYWYQQALGQGPEFLTYFNYEAQPDKSGLPSDRFSAERPEGSISTLTIQRTEQRDSAMYRCASRREPDGGELFFGEGSRLTVL.